This TCR beta chain derives from a study of cytomegalovirus exposure and HLA in healthy donors. In the study overall: Drawn from HLA-typed donors, around 85 million unique TCRs were held in an early data release.

With regard to this clone: Its specificity is unknown.

Primers included in the PCR were 60 Vbeta and 13 Jbeta primers. Assay: immunoSEQ multiplex PCR; the TCRdb copy retains only in-frame clones and omits some. The sample holds 110,000 or so clones, 70% to 85% seen once. V was pared by 0 bases and J by 0 bases, with 7 bases of the junction left unmatched. The CDR3 extends over 18 amino acids. Germline CDR1 is GTSNPN and CDR2 is SVGIG (reference sequence). General observations from the study: Further analysis was carried out later, and it showed several of the most significant clusters appearing linked to common viral pathogens. Within a later analysis, the majority of CMV-associated TCR beta chains appeared HLA-restricted. In a later analysis, TCR beta V- and J-gene trimming was associated with a missense DCLRE1C variant.

The specimen was PBMCs. The rearrangement joins TRBV30 to TRBJ2-1; 11 nucleotides line up with TRBD2. The sequence came from a woman aged 45-59 years in good health and CMV-seropositive. CDR3 residues: CAWSVLTTSGVSYNEQFF. CDR3 sequence (DNA): TGTGCCTGGAGTGTACTTACGACTAGCGGGGTCTCCTACAATGAGCAGTTCTTC.